This entry concerns a single T cell receptor beta chain. Its antigen is not known. This specimen belongs to a study of OX40 agonist ivuxolimab in advanced cancers. Per the germline V gene, CDR1 is SQVTM and CDR2 is ANQGSEA. The CDR3 totals 15 residues. V dropped 3 bases and J dropped 4; count of bases not matched to a gene: 10. Whole-study results and caveats: Also present in some nonresponders was a low level of normalized T-cell clonal expansion. Average numbers of expanded clones were greater in CD8+ T cells than in CD4+.

TCRdb's copy holds only in-frame clones and misses some; the assay was immunoSEQ multiplex PCR. In the table there are around 46,000 clones, just over 85% of which are singletons. The specimen comprised CD4+ or CD8+ T cells sorted from blood, sampled in a trial of the OX40 agonist ivuxolimab. This chain joins TRBV29-1 and TRBJ1-2, with TRBD1 identical over 8 bases. This receptor was identified in an adult with an advanced solid tumor such as melanoma, head and neck, liver or kidney cancer. CDR3 region: CSVEDRDGVPYGYTF. In nucleotides, the CDR3 is TGCAGCGTTGAGGACAGGGATGGAGTCCCCTATGGCTACACCTTC.